The 19 T cell receptor beta chains presented below share a single source sample, sequenced in a study of blood T cell repertoires in COVID-19. Only in-frame clones appear in the TCRdb table, and some are missing; sequencing was by immunoSEQ multiplex PCR. The table lists roughly 150,000 clones, about 88% of them singletons. Specimen: peripheral blood. These receptors were collected from a woman aged 80 or over with COVID-19, enrolled during active disease.

The chain uses TRBV6-2 or TRBV6-3 and TRBJ1-3; D not certain. The CDR3 totals 17 residues. V dropped 2 bases and J dropped 1 base, with 15 bases sitting between them. The germline V gene has CDR1 MNHEY and CDR2 SVGEGT. CDR3: CASSYNPGRESGNTIYF. The CDR3 DNA follows: TGTGCCAGCAGTTACAACCCTGGACGGGAATCTGGAAACACCATATATTTT.

With regard to this clone: This sample includes further DNA sequences coding for the same CDR3. The chain combines TRBV24-1 with TRBJ1-5, with D hard to call. The CDR3 length is 14 residues. Germline CDR1 is KGHDR and CDR2 is SFDVKD. The ends were cut back, 1 base at V and 4 bases at J, with 7 bases in the middle. This CDR3 reads CATSDLSGNQPQHF. CDR3 nucleotides: TGTGCCACCAGTGATTTATCCGGGAATCAGCCCCAGCATTTT.

V gene TRBV18 combines with J gene TRBJ2-3; maybe TRBD2 (5 bases). The CDR3 is made up of 16 amino acids. The V gene lost 0 bases and the J gene lost 1 base, with 11 bases spanning the gap. Germline-derived CDR1 and CDR2 are KGHSH and LQKENI. The CDR3 DNA sequence: TGTGCCAGCTCACCACCGGCGGGCGGACGCACAGATACGCAGTATTTT. This encodes CASSPPAGGRTDTQYF.

A few counts support this clone. The chain carries TRBV12-5 and TRBJ2-2; TRBD1 matches at 8 bases. The CDR3 runs to 16 residues. Germline CDR1 reads LGHNT; CDR2 reads FRNRAP. The V gene end was trimmed by 2 bases and the J gene end by 3 bases; junction bases not matched to a gene: 5. This chain's CDR3 is CASGLRTGSDTGELFF. The CDR3 nucleotides are TGTGCTAGTGGTTTGCGGACAGGGTCGGACACCGGGGAGCTGTTTTTT.

The CDR3 protein is CASSQVEGDLFGTQYF. CDR3 in DNA: TGCGCCAGCAGCCAAGTTGAGGGAGATCTCTTTGGTACGCAGTATTTT. The V call is TRBV4-1, the J call TRBJ2-3; TRBD2 might be the D (5 bases). CDR3 length: 16 residues. CDR1 and CDR2 from the germline V gene are MGHRA and YSYEKL. Trimming took off 1 base at V and 8 bases at J, with 19 bases between the two ends.

This clone was picked up one time. This chain uses TRBV29-1 with TRBJ2-3; 7 bases line up with TRBD2. The CDR3 length is 15 residues. V was clipped by 4 bases and J by 5 bases; unmatched bases: 12. Germline V gives CDR1 SQVTM, CDR2 ANQGSEA. Here the CDR3 reads CSVGSAGAQGDTQYF. CDR3 DNA: TGCAGCGTTGGTTCTGCGGGAGCGCAGGGAGATACGCAGTATTTT.

With regard to this clone: This same CDR3 is encoded by further DNA sequences in the sample. This rearrangement joins TRBV9 to TRBJ2-1, with unresolved D. Germline-derived CDR1 and CDR2 are SGDLS and YYNGEE. With 0 bases removed from V and 0 bases from J, the gap between germline ends came to 10 bases. CDR3 length: 16 residues. CDR3 amino acids: CASSVVAGSSYNEQFF. CDR3 in DNA: TGTGCCAGCAGCGTAGTAGCCGGAAGCTCCTACAATGAGCAGTTCTTC.

The gene calls are TRBV2 and TRBJ1-1; perhaps TRBD1 as D (6 bases). CDR1 SNHLY and CDR2 FYNNEI come from the germline V gene. CDR3 size: 13 residues. Trimming left V 6 bases short and J 1 base short, with 9 bases between. CDR3 sequence reads: CASSKGENTEAFF. CDR3 nucleotides: TGTGCCAGCAGCAAGGGGGAGAACACTGAAGCTTTCTTT.

The DNA for the CDR3 is TGTGCCAGCAGCCAAGAGGGCCCCAGGAGGGCAACTAATGAAAAACTGTTTTTT. This gives the protein CASSQEGPRRATNEKLFF. The V and J genes are TRBV4-2 and TRBJ1-4, with D unclear. Between the trimmed V and J ends, which lost 0 bases and 0 bases, there was a span of 14 bases. Germline V gives CDR1 LGHNA, CDR2 YNFKEQ. The CDR3 covers 18 residues.

The rearrangement joins TRBV14 to TRBJ1-3, with no clear D. Germline lookup yields CDR1 SGHDN and CDR2 FVKESK. V lost 0 bases and J 0 bases, leaving 9 bases between the germline ends. CDR3 length: 16 residues. CDR3 region: CASSQDLRTSGNTIYF. The CDR3 region has the DNA TGTGCCAGCAGCCAAGATTTGAGAACCTCTGGAAACACCATATATTTT.

The chain uses TRBV24-1 and TRBJ2-3; TRBD1 agrees at 9 bases. The CDR3 is made up of 14 amino acids. Germline CDR1 is KGHDR and CDR2 is SFDVKD. The trim removed 10 bases at V and 0 bases at J, leaving 4 bases unmatched. The CDR3 reads CATQGQGSTDTQYF. The DNA of the CDR3 is TGTGCCACTCAAGGACAGGGGAGCACAGATACGCAGTATTTT.

V gene TRBV27 combines with J gene TRBJ1-5; maybe TRBD1 (6 bases). The CDR3 is made up of 15 amino acids. The germline V and J ends were trimmed by 3 bases and 4 bases, with 13 bases remaining between them. The germline CDR1 and CDR2 sequences are MNHEY and SMNVEV (reference sequence). CDR3 residues: CASSFGGAFNQPQHF. CDR3 nucleotide sequence: TGTGCCAGCAGTTTCGGGGGGGCCTTTAATCAGCCCCAGCATTTT.

This clone was found once. The rearrangement uses TRBV28 and TRBJ2-1, with D uncertain. The CDR3 contains 15 residues. Germline assignment: CDR1 MDHEN and CDR2 SYDVKM. The ends were cut back, 3 bases at V and 3 bases at J, with 12 bases in the middle. The chain's CDR3 is CASSFSPKNYNEQFF. CDR3 nucleotides: TGTGCCAGCAGTTTTTCCCCCAAAAACTACAATGAGCAGTTCTTC.

The chain links TRBV7-3 to TRBJ2-1; 9 bases map to TRBD2. The J segment lost 8 bases and the V segment lost 3 bases, leaving 5 bases of the junction unmatched. This CDR3 has 14 amino acids. The V gene's germline CDR1 is SGHTA and CDR2 FQGTGA. This CDR3 is CASSLLAGTHEQFF. The CDR3 DNA follows: TGTGCCAGCAGCTTGCTAGCGGGAACCCATGAGCAGTTCTTC.

This rearrangement joins TRBV5-1 to TRBJ2-3, with D possibly matching TRBD2 (5 bases). V lost 2 bases to trimming and J lost 4 bases, with 17 bases between them. Germline CDR1 and CDR2: SGHRS and YFSETQ. The CDR3 spans 16 residues. The CDR3 reads CASSFQVPAGPDTQYF. The DNA of the CDR3 is TGCGCCAGCAGCTTTCAGGTGCCTGCGGGTCCAGATACGCAGTATTTT.

The V and J genes are TRBV19 and TRBJ1-4, with D possibly being TRBD1 (6 bases). V dropped 2 bases and J dropped 4 bases, with 8 bases sitting between them. The germline gives CDR1 LNHDA, CDR2 SQIVND (reference sequence). The CDR3 loop spans 14 amino acids. CDR3 amino acids: CASSIWGLNEKLFF. The CDR3 coding sequence is TGTGCCAGTAGTATATGGGGGCTTAATGAAAAACTGTTTTTT.

The count of this clone is one. The chain couples TRBV7-9 to TRBJ2-1; 8 nucleotides line up with TRBD2. The CDR3 loop spans 17 amino acids. Germline V gives CDR1 SEHNR, CDR2 FQNEAQ (reference sequence). The trim removed 7 bases at V and 6 bases at J, leaving 17 bases unmatched. CDR3 protein: CASILTAGTRSPNEQFF. The CDR3 region has the DNA TGTGCCAGCATTCTAACGGCCGGGACTAGAAGTCCCAATGAGCAGTTCTTC.

V usage is TRBV11-1 and J usage is TRBJ2-3, with 10 bases fitting TRBD1. CDR3 size: 16 residues. The J segment lost 3 bases and the V segment lost 5 bases, leaving 8 bases of the junction unmatched. The germline CDR1 and CDR2 sequences are SGHAT and FQDESV (reference sequence). The CDR3 sequence: CASSAGQGGGTDTQYF. CDR3 bases: TGTGCCAGCAGCGCCGGACAGGGGGGCGGGACAGATACGCAGTATTTT.

This chain links TRBV6-5 with TRBJ1-6; the match to TRBD1 covers 9 bases. V lost 5 bases and J lost 10; bases outside the gene matches: 9. Germline CDR1 MNHEY, CDR2 SVGAGI. The CDR3 loop spans 15 amino acids. This CDR3 is CASSTGTGQGSPLHF. In DNA, the CDR3 is TGTGCCAGCAGTACCGGGACAGGGCAGGGATCACCCCTCCACTTT.